These 23 T cell receptor beta chains share one sample of origin, sequenced in a study of T cell responses to AZD1222 COVID-19 vaccine. The data were produced by immunoSEQ multiplex PCR, yet TCRdb's version contains in-frame clones alone and is incomplete. This table has 97,000 or so clones, 84% appearing once. Specimen: peripheral blood, collected on day 0 of AZD1222 vaccination. Receptors were obtained from an adult in good health.

The chain couples TRBV3-1 (or the pseudogene TRBV3-2) to TRBJ1-2; D possibly corresponds to TRBD1 (5 bases). Germline CDR1 reads LGHDT; CDR2 reads YNNKEL (reference sequence). CDR3 length equals 13 residues. V lost 7 bases, J lost 4 bases, and 13 bases lay in between. For the CDR3, the DNA is TGTGCCAGCATGGGGAGGGGCGCCTATGGCTACACCTTC. It specifies CASMGRGAYGYTF.

This rearrangement joins TRBV6-5 to TRBJ1-1, with unresolved D. The V and J ends lost 4 bases and 4 bases respectively, with 7 bases between them. CDR1 is MNHEY and CDR2 is SVGAGI in the germline V gene. This CDR3 is 12 amino acids long. The CDR3 loop is CASSWTGTEAFF. The CDR3 coding sequence is TGTGCCAGCAGTTGGACGGGCACTGAAGCTTTCTTT.

The gene calls are TRBV2 and TRBJ2-1; TRBD2 is a possible D gene (8 bases). Deletions cut 8 bases from V and 8 bases from J, with 25 bases between. Germline-derived CDR1 and CDR2 are SNHLY and FYNNEI. There are 16 residues in the CDR3. The CDR3 DNA reads TGTGCCAGCGAGGGAGGCCGGGAGGGGGCCGTGGATGAGCAGTTCTTC. This encodes CASEGGREGAVDEQFF. The full variable domain, in which reference TRBV2 and TRBJ2-1 provide the parts outside the CDR3, is EPEVTQTPSHQVTQMGQEVILRCVPISNHLYFYWYRQILGQKVEFLVSFYNNEISEKSEIFDDQFSVERPDGSNFTLKIRSTKLEDSAMYFCASEGGREGAVDEQFFGPGTRLTVL.

This clone showed up just a few times. The chain recombines TRBV24-1 with TRBJ2-5, with TRBD2 matching 8 bases. Germline V CDR1 and CDR2: KGHDR, SFDVKD. There are 15 residues in the CDR3. V shed 5 bases and J 5 bases; nucleotides not matched to a gene: 9. CDR3 region: CATSAQGTSSETQYF. The CDR3 DNA reads TGTGCCACCAGTGCCCAGGGGACTAGTTCTGAGACCCAGTACTTC.

This clone was observed a handful of times. The chain uses TRBV3-1 (or the pseudogene TRBV3-2) and TRBJ1-1, with a weak D call TRBD1 (6 bases). CDR1 is LGHDT, CDR2 YNNKEL, per germline (reference sequence). The ends were cut back, 8 bases at V and 2 bases at J, with 15 bases in the middle. The CDR3 length is 14 residues. DNA of the CDR3: TGTGCCAGCGCTCAGGGACACAGAAACACTGAAGCTTTCTTT. Translating it yields CASAQGHRNTEAFF.

This chain uses TRBV6-5 with TRBJ1-1; unclear D gene. Trimming removed 5 bases from V and 4 bases from J, with 8 bases in between. CDR1 is MNHEY, CDR2 SVGAGI, per germline. The CDR3 sequence is 12 residues long. In nucleotides, the CDR3 is TGTGCCAGCAGTCGGATTGGCACTGAAGCTTTCTTT. Translated, it gives CASSRIGTEAFF.

The chain recombines TRBV28 with TRBJ2-3, with D unresolved. Trimming cost V 6 bases and J 2 bases, with 15 bases left between them. The CDR3 spans 15 residues. From germline, CDR1 is MDHEN and CDR2 SYDVKM. The CDR3 reads CASSVAGGVTDTQYF. CDR3 DNA sequence: TGTGCCAGCAGCGTAGCTGGCGGCGTCACAGATACGCAGTATTTT.

The chain links TRBV5-8 to TRBJ2-5; D possibly corresponds to TRBD1 (6 bases). The germline V and J ends were trimmed by 5 bases and 1 base, with 18 bases remaining between them. CDR3 length equals 16 residues. Germline CDR1 and CDR2: SGHTS and YDEGEE. The CDR3 region is CASSSPTRGFQETQYF. The DNA for the CDR3 is TGTGCCAGCAGTTCACCGACAAGGGGGTTCCAAGAGACCCAGTACTTC. Using reference TRBV5-8 and TRBJ2-5 for the parts outside the CDR3, the full variable domain is EAGVTQSPTHLIKTRGQQATLRCSPISGHTSVYWYQQALGLGLQFLLWYDEGEERNRGNFPPRFSGRQFPNYSSELNVNALELEDSALYLCASSSPTRGFQETQYFGPGTRLLVL.

The chain carries TRBV7-9 and TRBJ2-1; D unresolved. Germline CDR1 reads SEHNR; CDR2 reads FQNEAQ (reference sequence). V dropped 3 bases and J dropped 10 bases, with 13 bases sitting between them. The CDR3 has 13 residues. The CDR3 sequence: CASSLGFLREQFF. For the CDR3, the DNA is TGTGCCAGCAGCTTGGGCTTCCTACGGGAGCAGTTCTTC.

The chain joins TRBV29-1 to TRBJ2-5; D may be TRBD1 (6 bases). The V gene lost 0 bases and the J gene lost 5 bases, with 16 bases spanning the gap. The CDR3 totals 15 residues. CDR1 is SQVTM, CDR2 ANQGSEA, per germline. The CDR3 coding sequence is TGCAGCGTTGAAGAGGGGGCTACCGAGGGGGAGACCCAGTACTTC. Translating it yields CSVEEGATEGETQYF. Together with reference TRBV29-1 and TRBJ2-5, the CDR3 gives the full variable domain: SAVISQKPSRDICQRGTSLTIQCQVDSQVTMMFWYRQQPGQSLTLIATANQGSEATYESGFVIDKFPISRPNLTFSTLTVSNMSPEDSSIYLCSVEEGATEGETQYFGPGTRLLVL.

The chain is built from TRBV19 and TRBJ2-2; 8 bases are shared with TRBD2. J gave up 1 base and V 4 bases, and 8 bases lay outside the gene matches. Germline CDR1 reads LNHDA; CDR2 reads SQIVND (reference sequence). This CDR3 region has 17 residues. CDR3 sequence (DNA): TGTGCCAGTAGTAGCCCGCCCGGGACTAGGAACACCGGGGAGCTGTTTTTT. Its protein product is CASSSPPGTRNTGELFF.

This clone showed up just once. The genes are TRBV19 and TRBJ1-4; 10 bases fit TRBD1. The CDR3 spans 14 residues. The ends lost 5 bases at V and 6 bases at J; junction bases unmatched: 3. Germline CDR1 reads LNHDA; CDR2 reads SQIVND (reference sequence). CDR3 DNA: TGTGCCAGTAGTCCCGGACAGGGGGATGAAAAACTGTTTTTT. It encodes CASSPGQGDEKLFF.

V usage is TRBV3-1 (or the pseudogene TRBV3-2) and J usage is TRBJ2-1, with a possible D match to TRBD1 (6 bases). The germline V gene encodes CDR1 LGHDT and CDR2 YNNKEL (reference sequence). This CDR3 is 15 amino acids long. Trimming pared 3 bases from V and 6 bases from J, leaving 15 bases between. The CDR3 here is CASSQAGTLSNEQFF. DNA for the CDR3: TGTGCCAGCAGCCAGGCCGGGACACTCTCCAATGAGCAGTTCTTC.

This clone has just one count. This sequence joins TRBV24-1 and TRBJ2-2, with TRBD2 matching 14 bases. V lost 4 bases to trimming and J lost 4 bases; unmatched junction nucleotides: 10. The CDR3 spans 19 residues. The germline CDR1 and CDR2 sequences are KGHDR and SFDVKD. The CDR3 coding sequence is TGTGCCACCAGTGAGTTCCGACTAGCGGGGGGGCCAGGCACCGGGGAGCTGTTTTTT. Translation: CATSEFRLAGGPGTGELFF.

The chain recombines TRBV3-1 (or the pseudogene TRBV3-2) with TRBJ2-5; D possibly corresponds to TRBD1 (5 bases). Germline lookup yields CDR1 LGHDT and CDR2 YNNKEL (reference sequence). This CDR3 has 13 residues. The germline V and J ends were trimmed by 4 bases and 1 base, with 7 bases remaining between them. As DNA, the CDR3 is TGTGCCAGCAGCCCAGGGTTCCAAGAGACCCAGTACTTC. Its protein is CASSPGFQETQYF.

The rearrangement joins TRBV9 to TRBJ2-2; a weak D match, TRBD1 (6 bases). The germline gives CDR1 SGDLS, CDR2 YYNGEE. V gave up 4 bases and J gave up 4 bases, with 17 bases separating them. The CDR3 contains 16 residues. CDR3 sequence reads: CASSPGVGRGTGELFF. The CDR3 nucleotides are TGTGCCAGCAGCCCAGGGGTGGGCCGGGGCACCGGGGAGCTGTTTTTT. Full variable domain (outside the CDR3, taken from reference TRBV9 and TRBJ2-2): DSGVTQTPKHLITATGQRVTLRCSPRSGDLSVYWYQQSLDQGLQFLIQYYNGEERAKGNILERFSAQQFPDLHSELNLSSLELGDSALYFCASSPGVGRGTGELFFGEGSRLTVL.

This clone was picked up a small number of times. This chain uses TRBV28 with TRBJ2-1; D uncertain. The CDR3 consists of 17 residues. The germline V gene has CDR1 MDHEN and CDR2 SYDVKM. V lost 2 bases to trimming and J lost 5 bases, with 19 bases between them. The CDR3 loop is CASSLGSGSPANNEQFF. DNA of the CDR3: TGTGCCAGCAGTTTAGGTTCCGGCTCTCCGGCTAACAATGAGCAGTTCTTC. Full variable domain (outside the CDR3, taken from reference TRBV28 and TRBJ2-1): DVKVTQSSRYLVKRTGEKVFLECVQDMDHENMFWYRQDPGLGLRLIYFSYDVKMKEKGDIPEGYSVSREKKERFSLILESASTNQTSMYLCASSLGSGSPANNEQFFGPGTRLTVL.

The rearrangement links TRBV24-1 to TRBJ2-3; D is unclear. CDR1 and CDR2 from the germline V gene are KGHDR and SFDVKD. Trimming took 5 bases from V and 6 from J, leaving 8 bases between them. The length of the CDR3 is 12 residues. The DNA for the CDR3 is TGTGCCACCAGTGCCTTCGGGGATACGCAGTATTTT. Translating gives CATSAFGDTQYF.

V is TRBV4-2 and J is TRBJ2-5, with 7 bases fitting TRBD2. Germline values: CDR1 LGHNA, CDR2 YNFKEQ. This CDR3 has 18 amino acids. After removal of 0 bases from V and 4 bases from J, the junction contained 14 bases not matched to a gene. The CDR3, as DNA: TGTGCCAGCAGCCAAGATTTGCTTGGGGGGAGGGCCGCAGAGACCCAGTACTTC. Translation gives CASSQDLLGGRAAETQYF.

The genes are TRBV28 and TRBJ2-7; D is unclear. The length of the CDR3 is 11 residues. V lost 2 bases, J lost 4 bases, and 3 bases lay in between. Germline CDR1 and CDR2: MDHEN and SYDVKM. The CDR3 bases are TGTGCCAGCAGTTTACAGTACGAGCAGTACTTC. Its protein is CASSLQYEQYF.

This chain links TRBV27 with TRBJ2-7; 9 nucleotides agree with TRBD1. The CDR3 extends over 15 amino acids. The ends lost 4 bases at V and 4 bases at J; junction bases unmatched: 8. Germline V gene lookup returns CDR1 MNHEY and CDR2 SMNVEV (reference sequence). CDR3 sequence: CASSSLTGGRYEQYF. The CDR3 coding sequence is TGTGCCAGCAGTTCCTTGACAGGGGGGAGGTACGAGCAGTACTTC.

The gene calls are TRBV19 and TRBJ2-4; D gene ambiguous. The germline gives CDR1 LNHDA, CDR2 SQIVND (reference sequence). This CDR3 comprises 15 residues. V lost 8 bases and J lost 6, with 20 bases in between. CDR3 amino acids: CASGWAGATGNIQYF. The DNA of the CDR3 is TGTGCCAGTGGCTGGGCTGGAGCCACGGGAAACATTCAGTACTTC.

V and J are TRBV9 and TRBJ2-5; D is undetermined. CDR3 length: 13 amino acids. Trimming cost V 4 bases and J 5 bases, with 12 bases left between them. Germline CDR1 SGDLS, CDR2 YYNGEE. This CDR3 reads CASSFENGETQYF. The CDR3 region has the DNA TGTGCCAGCAGCTTCGAAAACGGGGAGACCCAGTACTTC.